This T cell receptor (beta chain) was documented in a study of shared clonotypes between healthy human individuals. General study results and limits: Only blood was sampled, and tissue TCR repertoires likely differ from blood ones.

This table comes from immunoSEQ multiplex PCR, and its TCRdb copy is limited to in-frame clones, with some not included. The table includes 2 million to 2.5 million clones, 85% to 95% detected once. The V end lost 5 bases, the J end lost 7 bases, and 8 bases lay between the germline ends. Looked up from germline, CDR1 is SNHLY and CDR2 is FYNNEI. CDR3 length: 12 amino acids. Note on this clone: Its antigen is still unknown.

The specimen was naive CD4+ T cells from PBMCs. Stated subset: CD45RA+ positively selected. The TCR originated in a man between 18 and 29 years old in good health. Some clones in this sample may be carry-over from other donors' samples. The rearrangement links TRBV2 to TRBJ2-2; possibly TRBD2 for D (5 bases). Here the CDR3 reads CASSPSLGELFF. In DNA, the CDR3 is TGTGCCAGCAGTCCTAGCCTCGGGGAGCTGTTTTTT.